This entry describes one T cell receptor (beta chain). This sample was taken from a study of blood T cell repertoires in COVID-19. Study-wide background: Sample material is recorded as cDNA or gDNA derived from T cells, B-cell-depleted T cells, or PBMCs.

TCRdb's copy holds only in-frame clones and misses some; the assay was immunoSEQ multiplex PCR. The table includes 110,000 or so clones, over 75% detected once. V trimming: 1 base; J trimming: 5 bases; junction bases outside the gene matches: 5. The CDR3 length is 15 residues. Looked up from germline, CDR1 is SGHRS and CDR2 is YFSETQ. The receptor comes from a middle-aged man with acute or convalescent COVID-19. Sequenced input: peripheral blood. This chain uses TRBV5-1 with TRBJ2-5; 10 bases match TRBD1. The CDR3 loop is CASSLFSDRGETQYF. The DNA for the CDR3 is TGCGCCAGCAGCTTGTTTTCGGACAGGGGGGAGACCCAGTACTTC. Filled out from reference TRBV5-1 and TRBJ2-5, the complete variable domain reads KAGVTQTPRYLIKTRGQQVTLSCSPISGHRSVSWYQQTPGQGLQFLFEYFSETQRNKGNFPGRFSGRQFSNSRSEMNVSTLELGDSALYLCASSLFSDRGETQYFGPGTRLLVL.